A single sample gave rise to the 10 T cell receptor beta chains below, sequenced in a study of T-cell reconstitution after alpha-beta-depleted transplantation in children. Unique molecular identifiers were used in preparing the TCRbeta library. TCRdb ran MiXCR on the PCR reads and lists one entry per CDR3 protein. The sample records tens of thousands of distinct CDR3 sequences, roughly 4.5% being singletons. This material consisted of PBMCs, mostly from graft donor cells, taken 180 days after TCRalphabeta/CD19-depleted stem cell transplant. Every receptor here comes from a boy under two years old who had a stem cell transplant for acute myeloid leukemia, so the T cells may come from the graft donor.

This clonotype was seen ten or more times. The chain joins TRBV7-9 to TRBJ2-4, with D perhaps TRBD1 or TRBD2 (5 bases each). V dropped 5 bases and J dropped 5 bases, with 25 bases sitting between them. CDR1 and CDR2 (germline): SEHNR, FQNEAQ (reference sequence). The length of the CDR3 is 18 residues. The CDR3 nucleotides are TGTGCCAGCAGCGCCAGTAAGCCGCAGGGAGAATGGGAAAACATTCAGTACTTC. Protein sequence: CASSASKPQGEWENIQYF.

This clonotype has ten or more counts. The V gene is TRBV20-1, the J gene TRBJ2-5; 8 bases are a match to TRBD2. Germline CDR1 reads DFQATT; CDR2 reads SNEGSKA (reference sequence). After removal of 0 bases from V and 3 bases from J, the junction contained 21 bases not matched to a gene. The CDR3 length is 20 residues. Here the CDR3 reads CSARDGAKPSLSGSKETQYF. The CDR3 region has the DNA TGCAGTGCTAGAGATGGCGCCAAGCCATCCCTAAGCGGGAGCAAAGAGACCCAGTACTTC.

Ten or more counts support this clonotype. This sequence joins TRBV12-3 or TRBV12-4 and TRBJ2-5; 9 positions match TRBD1. This CDR3 contains 14 residues. The V and J ends lost 4 bases and 1 base, in that order; junction bases with no gene match: 1. The CDR3: CASSSGQGQETQYF. DNA for the CDR3: TGTGCCAGCAGTTCGGGACAGGGCCAAGAGACCCAGTACTTC.

This clonotype showed up many times. This chain joins TRBV10-3 and TRBJ1-1; the D gene is possibly TRBD1 (5 bases). Between the trimmed V and J ends, which lost 4 bases and 5 bases, there was a span of 11 bases. Looked up from germline, CDR1 is ENHRY and CDR2 is SYGVKD. This CDR3 has 13 residues. This CDR3 is CAISGGGATEAFF. CDR3 sequence (DNA): TGTGCCATCAGTGGCGGGGGAGCTACTGAAGCTTTCTTT.

This clonotype was counted at least ten times. The rearrangement joins TRBV21-1 to TRBJ2-1; the tabulated D call, TRBD1, remains unverified against the DNA. TRBV21-1 corresponds to a pseudogene. The length of the CDR3 is 17 residues. The CDR3 loop reads CASSKAPRVRAYNEQFF. Written as DNA, the CDR3 is TGTGCCAGCAGCAAAGCCCCCCGGGTCAGGGCCTACAATGAGCAGTTCTTC.

This clonotype was picked up a small number of times. The chain links TRBV4-3 to TRBJ1-6, with 9 bases lining up with TRBD1. The trim removed 0 bases at V and 9 bases at J, leaving 9 bases unmatched. The CDR3 runs to 17 residues. Germline CDR1 LGHNA, CDR2 YSLEER. In DNA form, the CDR3 reads TGCGCCAGCAGCCAAGATTGGGGACAGGGATTGCGTTCACCCCTCCACTTT. Its protein product is CASSQDWGQGLRSPLHF.

This clonotype showed up many times. The chain combines TRBV3-1 with TRBJ2-3; TRBD2 matches 13 bases. CDR1 and CDR2 (germline): LGHDT, YNNKEL (reference sequence). With 4 bases clipped from V and 4 bases from J, the junction kept 17 bases outside the gene matches. The CDR3 spans 20 residues. The DNA for the CDR3 is TGTGCCAGCAGCCCACCCCGTGGGTCTGGACTAGCGGGGGTCCCAGATACGCAGTATTTT. The encoded protein is CASSPPRGSGLAGVPDTQYF.

This clonotype has ten or more counts. V and J are TRBV7-9 and TRBJ2-7; D possibly corresponds to TRBD2 (6 bases). The V end was cut by 4 bases, the J end by 5 bases, with 6 bases between. The CDR3 consists of 11 residues. Germline V gives CDR1 SEHNR, CDR2 FQNEAQ (reference sequence). This CDR3 reads CASSSGDEQYV. The DNA of the CDR3 is TGTGCCAGCAGCTCGGGGGACGAGCAGTACGTC.

The sample holds many counts of this clonotype. The CDR3 region has the DNA TGTGCCACCAGTCGGGACACGGGCACAGATACGCAGTATTTT. Its protein is CATSRDTGTDTQYF. This chain joins TRBV24-1 and TRBJ2-3, with TRBD1 as a possible D gene (6 bases). Trimming left V 6 bases short and J 1 base short, with 10 bases between. The V gene's germline CDR1 is KGHDR and CDR2 SFDVKD. The CDR3 is 14 amino acids.

The sample holds many counts of this clonotype. The CDR3 region is CASSLAGENTGELFF. Here the CDR3 DNA reads TGCGCCAGCAGCTTGGCCGGGGAAAACACCGGGGAGCTGTTTTTT. V gene TRBV5-1 combines with J gene TRBJ2-2; weak D call: TRBD2 (5 bases). Deletions cut 0 bases from V and 2 bases from J, with 8 bases between. This CDR3 comprises 15 residues. Germline V gene sequence: CDR1 SGHRS, CDR2 YFSETQ.